This TCR beta chain was obtained from a study of blood T cell repertoires in COVID-19. Profiled with immunoSEQ multiplex PCR; TCRdb holds only in-frame clones, not every one. In the table there are 470,000 or so clones, around nine tenths of which are singletons. Germline trimming cut 3 bases from V and 5 bases from J; bases unmatched to any gene: 5. The V gene's germline CDR1 is KGHDR and CDR2 SFDVKD. CDR3 length: 17 amino acids. V usage is TRBV24-1 and J usage is TRBJ2-3, with 15 bases identical to TRBD2. The receptor was isolated from a woman younger than 30 with acute COVID-19. Sequenced input: PBMCs or T cells enriched from blood (not recorded which). CDR3: CATSDPGLAGGRDTQYF. The CDR3, as DNA: TGTGCCACCAGTGATCCGGGACTAGCGGGAGGACGAGATACGCAGTATTTT.